This T cell receptor (beta chain) was captured in a study of Graves' ophthalmopathy and Graves' hyperthyroidism. TCR beta CDR3 amplification used RNA transcripts. After a first-round RT-PCR with HTBI primers, a second-round multiplex PCR was run. TCRdb analysed the multiplex PCR reads with MiXCR anew, one entry per CDR3 protein. The sample carries about 550,000 distinct CDR3 sequences, 35% to 45% recorded once. V trimming: 8 bases; J trimming: 0 bases; junction bases outside the gene matches: 11. The CDR3 contains 17 residues. The germline CDR1 and CDR2 sequences are SQVTM and ANQGSEA. This TCR was sampled from an adult man with Graves' hyperthyroidism. Sequenced: peripheral blood or thyroid tissue (not recorded which). This sequence joins TRBV29-1 and TRBJ2-6; 9 bases match TRBD1. The CDR3 region is CSSSFGQGSSGANVLTF. CDR3 DNA sequence: TGCAGCTCTAGTTTCGGACAGGGGAGCTCTGGGGCCAACGTCCTGACTTTC.